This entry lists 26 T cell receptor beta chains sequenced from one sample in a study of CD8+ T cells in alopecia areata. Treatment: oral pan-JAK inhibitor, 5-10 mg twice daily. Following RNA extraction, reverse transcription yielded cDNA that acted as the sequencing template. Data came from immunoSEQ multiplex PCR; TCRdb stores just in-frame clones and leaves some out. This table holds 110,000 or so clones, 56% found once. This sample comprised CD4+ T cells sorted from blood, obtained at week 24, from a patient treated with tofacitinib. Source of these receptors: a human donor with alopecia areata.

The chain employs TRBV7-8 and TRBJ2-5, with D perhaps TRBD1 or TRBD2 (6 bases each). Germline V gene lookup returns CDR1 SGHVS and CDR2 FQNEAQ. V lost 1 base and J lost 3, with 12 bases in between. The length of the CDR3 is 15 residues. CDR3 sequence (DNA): TGTGCCAGCAGCTTAGGTTGGGGGGCCAAAGAGACCCAGTACTTC. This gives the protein CASSLGWGAKETQYF. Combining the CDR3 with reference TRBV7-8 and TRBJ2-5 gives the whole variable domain GAGVSQSPRYKVAKRGQDVALRCDPISGHVSLFWYQQALGQGPEFLTYFQNEAQLDKSGLPSDRFFAERPEGSVSTLKIQRTQQEDSAVYLCASSLGWGAKETQYFGPGTRLLVL.

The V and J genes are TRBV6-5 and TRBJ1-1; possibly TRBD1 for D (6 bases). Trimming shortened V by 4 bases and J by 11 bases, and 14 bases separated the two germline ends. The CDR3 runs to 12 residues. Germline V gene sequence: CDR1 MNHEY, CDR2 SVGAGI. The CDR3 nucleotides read TGTGCCAGCAGTTCTCCGGGACAAAAGGCTTTCTTT. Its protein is CASSSPGQKAFF.

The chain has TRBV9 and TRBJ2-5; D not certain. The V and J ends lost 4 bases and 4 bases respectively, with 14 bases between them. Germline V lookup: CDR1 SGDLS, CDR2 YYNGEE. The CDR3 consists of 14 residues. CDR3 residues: CASSLAPDGETQYF. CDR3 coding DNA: TGTGCCAGCAGCCTGGCCCCAGATGGAGAGACCCAGTACTTC.

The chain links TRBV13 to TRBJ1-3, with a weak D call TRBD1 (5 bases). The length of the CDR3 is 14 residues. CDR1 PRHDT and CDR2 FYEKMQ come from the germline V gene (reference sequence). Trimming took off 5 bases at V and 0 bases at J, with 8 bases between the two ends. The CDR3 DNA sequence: TGTGCCAGCAGCCCTGGGACCTCTGGAAACACCATATATTTT. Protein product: CASSPGTSGNTIYF. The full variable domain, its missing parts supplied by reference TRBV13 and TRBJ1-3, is AAGVIQSPRHLIKEKRETATLKCYPIPRHDTVYWYQQGPGQDPQFLISFYEKMQSDKGSIPDRFSAQQFSDYHSELNMSSLELGDSALYFCASSPGTSGNTIYFGEGSWLTVV.

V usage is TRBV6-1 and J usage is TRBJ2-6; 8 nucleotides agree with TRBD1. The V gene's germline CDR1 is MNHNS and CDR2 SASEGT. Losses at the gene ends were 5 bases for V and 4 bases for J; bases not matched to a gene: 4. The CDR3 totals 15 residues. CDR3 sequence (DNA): TGTGCCAGCAGTATCAGGGGGCTCGGGGCCAACGTCCTGACTTTC. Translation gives CASSIRGLGANVLTF.

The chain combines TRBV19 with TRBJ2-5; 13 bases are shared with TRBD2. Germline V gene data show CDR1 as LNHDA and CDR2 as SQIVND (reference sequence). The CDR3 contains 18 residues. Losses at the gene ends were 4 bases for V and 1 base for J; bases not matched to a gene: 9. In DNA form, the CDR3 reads TGTGCCAGTAGTACATCCGGGACTAGCGGGACCAGCCAAGAGACCCAGTACTTC. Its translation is CASSTSGTSGTSQETQYF.

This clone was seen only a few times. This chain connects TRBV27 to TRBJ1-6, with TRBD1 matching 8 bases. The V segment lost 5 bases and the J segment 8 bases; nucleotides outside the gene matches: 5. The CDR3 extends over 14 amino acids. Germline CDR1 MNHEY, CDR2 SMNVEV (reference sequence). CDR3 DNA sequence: TGTGCCAGCAGTCCGGACAGGGCGGATTCACCCCTCCACTTT. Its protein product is CASSPDRADSPLHF.

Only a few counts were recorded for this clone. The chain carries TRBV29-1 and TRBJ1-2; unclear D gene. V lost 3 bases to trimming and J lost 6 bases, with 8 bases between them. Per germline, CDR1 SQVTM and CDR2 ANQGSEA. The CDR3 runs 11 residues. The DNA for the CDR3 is TGCAGCGTTGACGGGTGGGATGGCTACACCTTC. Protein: CSVDGWDGYTF.

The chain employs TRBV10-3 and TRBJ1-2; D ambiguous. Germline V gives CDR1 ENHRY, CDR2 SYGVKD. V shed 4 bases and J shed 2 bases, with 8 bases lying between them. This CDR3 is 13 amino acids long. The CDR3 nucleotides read TGTGCCATCAGTGGTAAGGAGAACTATGGCTACACCTTC. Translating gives CAISGKENYGYTF.

The CDR3 spells CSVGGARYTF. CDR3 sequence (DNA): TGCAGCGTTGGGGGAGCCCGCTACACCTTC. The chain uses TRBV29-1 and TRBJ1-2, with D hard to call. Germline CDR1 reads SQVTM; CDR2 reads ANQGSEA. The CDR3 is 10 amino acids. Deletions cut 4 bases from V and 9 bases from J, with 9 bases between. The variable domain in full, completed from reference TRBV29-1 and TRBJ1-2, reads SAVISQKPSRDICQRGTSLTIQCQVDSQVTMMFWYRQQPGQSLTLIATANQGSEATYESGFVIDKFPISRPNLTFSTLTVSNMSPEDSSIYLCSVGGARYTFGSGTRLTVV.

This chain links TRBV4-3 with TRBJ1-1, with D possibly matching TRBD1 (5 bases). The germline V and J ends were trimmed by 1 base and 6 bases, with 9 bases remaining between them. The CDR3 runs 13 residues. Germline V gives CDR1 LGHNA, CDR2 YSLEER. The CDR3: CASSQVGGAEAFF. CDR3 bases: TGCGCCAGCAGCCAAGTGGGGGGGGCTGAAGCTTTCTTT.

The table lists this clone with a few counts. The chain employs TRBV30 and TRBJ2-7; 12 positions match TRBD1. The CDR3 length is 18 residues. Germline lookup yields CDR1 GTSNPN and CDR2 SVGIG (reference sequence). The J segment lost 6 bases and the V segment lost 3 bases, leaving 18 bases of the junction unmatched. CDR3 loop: CAWSRDRGPTGDSREQYF. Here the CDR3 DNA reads TGTGCCTGGAGCCGGGACAGGGGGCCGACTGGGGACTCGCGCGAGCAGTACTTC.

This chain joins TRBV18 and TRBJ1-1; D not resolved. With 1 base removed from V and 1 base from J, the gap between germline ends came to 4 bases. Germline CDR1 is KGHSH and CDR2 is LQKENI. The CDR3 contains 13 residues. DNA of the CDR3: TGTGCCAGCTCACCACTAGGGAACACTGAAGCTTTCTTT. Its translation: CASSPLGNTEAFF.

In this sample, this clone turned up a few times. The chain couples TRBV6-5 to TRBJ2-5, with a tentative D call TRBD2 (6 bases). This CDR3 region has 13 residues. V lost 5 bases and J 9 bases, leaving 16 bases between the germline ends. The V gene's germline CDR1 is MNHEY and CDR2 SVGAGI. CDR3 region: CASSRDSPGAQYF. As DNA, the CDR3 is TGTGCCAGCAGTCGGGACTCGCCGGGGGCCCAGTACTTC.

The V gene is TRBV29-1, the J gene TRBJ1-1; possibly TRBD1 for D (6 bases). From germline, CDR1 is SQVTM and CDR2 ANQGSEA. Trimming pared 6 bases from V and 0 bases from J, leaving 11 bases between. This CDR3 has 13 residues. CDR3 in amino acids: CSVFTGMNTEAFF. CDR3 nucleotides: TGCAGCGTGTTCACAGGGATGAACACTGAAGCTTTCTTT.

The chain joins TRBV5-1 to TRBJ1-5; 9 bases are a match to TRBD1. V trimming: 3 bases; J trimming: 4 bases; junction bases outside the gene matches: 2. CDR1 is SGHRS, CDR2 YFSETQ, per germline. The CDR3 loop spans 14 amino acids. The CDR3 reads CASSSGTGNQPQHF. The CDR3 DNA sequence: TGCGCCAGCAGCTCCGGGACAGGGAATCAGCCCCAGCATTTT.

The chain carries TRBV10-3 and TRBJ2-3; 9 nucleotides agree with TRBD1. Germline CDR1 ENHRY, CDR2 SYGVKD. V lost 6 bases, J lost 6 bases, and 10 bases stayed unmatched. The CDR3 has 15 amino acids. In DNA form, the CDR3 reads TGTGCCATCAGGCCCCGGGACAGGGCTGGGGATACGCAGTATTTT. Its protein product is CAIRPRDRAGDTQYF.

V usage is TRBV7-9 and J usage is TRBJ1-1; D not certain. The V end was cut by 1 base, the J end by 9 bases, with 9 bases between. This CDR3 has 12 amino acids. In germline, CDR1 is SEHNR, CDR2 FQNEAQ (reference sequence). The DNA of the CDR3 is TGTGCCAGCAGCTTAGAAGGAGGGAAAGCTTTCTTT. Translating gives CASSLEGGKAFF.

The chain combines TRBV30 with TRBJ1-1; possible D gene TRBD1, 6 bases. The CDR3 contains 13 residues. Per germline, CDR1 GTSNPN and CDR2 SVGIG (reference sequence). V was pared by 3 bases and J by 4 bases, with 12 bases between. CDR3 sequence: CAWRAQGATEAFF. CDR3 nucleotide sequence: TGTGCCTGGAGGGCACAGGGAGCCACTGAAGCTTTCTTT.

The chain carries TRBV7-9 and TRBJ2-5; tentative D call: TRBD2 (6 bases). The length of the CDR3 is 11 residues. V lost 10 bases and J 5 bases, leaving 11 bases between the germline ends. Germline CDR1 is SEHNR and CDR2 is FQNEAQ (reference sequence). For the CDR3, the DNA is TGTGCCAATGGGGGGTCGGAGACCCAGTACTTC. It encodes CANGGSETQYF.

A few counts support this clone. CDR3 residues: CASSPVLNEKLFF. CDR3 coding DNA: TGTGCCAGCTCACCTGTCCTGAATGAAAAACTGTTTTTT. V usage is TRBV18 and J usage is TRBJ1-4; D is uncertain. This CDR3 has 13 amino acids. CDR1 and CDR2 (germline): KGHSH, LQKENI. V was trimmed by 3 bases and J by 5 bases, leaving 7 bases between them. The variable domain in full, completed from reference TRBV18 and TRBJ1-4, reads NAGVMQNPRHLVRRRGQEARLRCSPMKGHSHVYWYRQLPEEGLKFMVYLQKENIIDESGMPKERFSAEFPKEGPSILRIQQVVRGDSAAYFCASSPVLNEKLFFGSGTQLSVL.

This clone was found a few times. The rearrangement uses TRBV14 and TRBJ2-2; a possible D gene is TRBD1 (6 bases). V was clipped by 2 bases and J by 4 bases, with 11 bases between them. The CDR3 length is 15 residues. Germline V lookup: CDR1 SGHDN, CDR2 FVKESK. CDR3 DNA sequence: TGTGCCAGCAGCCAAAGGAGGACAGCCACCGGGGAGCTGTTTTTT. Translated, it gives CASSQRRTATGELFF.

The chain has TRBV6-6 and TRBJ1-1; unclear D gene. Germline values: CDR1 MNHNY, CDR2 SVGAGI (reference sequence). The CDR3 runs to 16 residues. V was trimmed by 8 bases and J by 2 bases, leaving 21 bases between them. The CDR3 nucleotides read TGTGCCAGCTTAGCCGCCATCCTCCTCCTCAACACTGAAGCTTTCTTT. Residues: CASLAAILLLNTEAFF.

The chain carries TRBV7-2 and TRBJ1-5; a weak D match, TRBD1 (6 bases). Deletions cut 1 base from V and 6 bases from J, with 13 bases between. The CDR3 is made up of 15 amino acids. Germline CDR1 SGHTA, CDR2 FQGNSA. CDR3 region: CASSLDWAGAQPQHF. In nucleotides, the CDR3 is TGTGCCAGCAGCTTAGACTGGGCAGGGGCTCAGCCCCAGCATTTT.

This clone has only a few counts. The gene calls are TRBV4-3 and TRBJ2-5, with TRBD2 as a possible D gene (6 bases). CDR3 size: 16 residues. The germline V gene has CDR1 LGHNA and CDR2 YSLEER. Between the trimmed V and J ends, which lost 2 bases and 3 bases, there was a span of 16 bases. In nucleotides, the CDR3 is TGCGCCAGCAGCCAAAGAATACGGGGGTCCAAAGAGACCCAGTACTTC. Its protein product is CASSQRIRGSKETQYF.

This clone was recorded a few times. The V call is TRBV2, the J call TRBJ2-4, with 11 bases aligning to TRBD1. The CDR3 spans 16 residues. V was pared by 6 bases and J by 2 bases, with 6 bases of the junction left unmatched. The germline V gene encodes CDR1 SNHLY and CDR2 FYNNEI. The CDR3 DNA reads TGTGCCAGCAGCCACGGACAGGGGGCAACCAAAAACATTCAGTACTTC. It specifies CASSHGQGATKNIQYF.